The TCR beta chain under discussion was sequenced for a study of shared clonotypes between healthy human individuals. Libraries were prepared by immunoSEQ multiplex PCR; TCRdb keeps only in-frame clonotypes and omits some of them. The sample has approximately 2.5 million clones; around nine tenths are singletons. V was clipped by 2 bases and J by 7 bases, with 16 bases between them. CDR3 length equals 15 residues. Germline V gene data show CDR1 as SGDLS and CDR2 as YYNGEE. The specimen was naive CD4+ T cells sorted from blood. Described subset: CD45RA+ positively selected. The TCR sequence derives from a man between 18 and 29 years old in good health. The chain links TRBV9 to TRBJ2-1; D possibly uses TRBD1 or TRBD2 (7 bases each). The CDR3 coding sequence is TGTGCCAGCAGCGTCGGACAGGCCGGGAGGAATGAGCAGTTCTTC. It translates to CASSVGQAGRNEQFF.